The T cell receptor (beta chain) under discussion was sequenced for a study of T cells after yellow fever vaccination. General observations from the study: Peaking faster, on day 5 versus 15, the secondary response was nonetheless weaker.

TCRdb fed the 5' RACE reads into MiXCR, producing one record per CDR3 protein. The repertoire includes fewer than 350,000 distinct CDR3 sequences, roughly 4.3% of them detected once, and approximately 19% sits in the top ten. There are many counts of this clonotype. Its antigen is not known. Germline V gene data show CDR1 as LNHNV and CDR2 as YYDKDF (reference sequence). CDR3 length equals 16 residues. Trimming cost V 1 base and J 10 bases, with 19 bases left between them. The clonotype comes from a man aged 18 to 30 who received the YFV17D yellow fever vaccine. The gene calls are TRBV15 and TRBJ2-2; D not resolved. This sample comprised PBMCs, obtained 15 days after the yellow fever booster vaccination. CDR3: CATSRGARQSTKELFF. In nucleotides, the CDR3 is TGTGCCACCAGCAGAGGGGCCCGCCAGAGTACGAAGGAGCTGTTTTTT.